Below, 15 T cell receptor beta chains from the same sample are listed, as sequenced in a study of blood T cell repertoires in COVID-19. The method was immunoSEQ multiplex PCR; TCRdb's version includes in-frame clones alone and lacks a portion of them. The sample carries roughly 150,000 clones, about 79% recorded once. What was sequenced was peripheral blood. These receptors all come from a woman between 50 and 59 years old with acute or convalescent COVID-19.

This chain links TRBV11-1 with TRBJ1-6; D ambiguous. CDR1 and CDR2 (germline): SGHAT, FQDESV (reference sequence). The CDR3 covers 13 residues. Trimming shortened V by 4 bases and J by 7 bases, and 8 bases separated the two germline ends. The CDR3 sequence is CASSSSWNSPLHF. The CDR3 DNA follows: TGTGCCAGCAGCTCGAGTTGGAATTCACCCCTCCACTTT.

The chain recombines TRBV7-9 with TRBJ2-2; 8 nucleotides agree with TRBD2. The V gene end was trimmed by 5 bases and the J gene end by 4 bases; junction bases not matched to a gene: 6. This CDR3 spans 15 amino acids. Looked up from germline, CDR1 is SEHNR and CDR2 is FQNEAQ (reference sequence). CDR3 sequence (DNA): TGTGCCAGCAGCCCGACTAGCGCGGGCACCGGGGAGCTGTTTTTT. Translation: CASSPTSAGTGELFF.

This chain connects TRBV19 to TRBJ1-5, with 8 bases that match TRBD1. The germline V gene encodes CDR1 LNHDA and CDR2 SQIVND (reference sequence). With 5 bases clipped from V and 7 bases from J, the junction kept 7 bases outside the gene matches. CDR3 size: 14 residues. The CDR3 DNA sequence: TGTGCCAGTAGTGAGCAGGGGGCGAGGCAGCCCCAGCATTTT. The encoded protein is CASSEQGARQPQHF.

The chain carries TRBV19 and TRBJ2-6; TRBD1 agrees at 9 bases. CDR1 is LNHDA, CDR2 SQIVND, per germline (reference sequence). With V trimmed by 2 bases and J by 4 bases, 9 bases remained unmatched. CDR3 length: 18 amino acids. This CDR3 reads CASSIKAQGAGGANVLTF. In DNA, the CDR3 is TGTGCCAGTAGTATAAAGGCACAGGGGGCGGGAGGGGCCAACGTCCTGACTTTC.

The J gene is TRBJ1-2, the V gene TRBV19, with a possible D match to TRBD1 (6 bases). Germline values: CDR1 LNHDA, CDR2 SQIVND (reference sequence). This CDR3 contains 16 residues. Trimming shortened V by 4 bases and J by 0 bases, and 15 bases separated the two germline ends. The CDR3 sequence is CASSNPYRAANYGYTF. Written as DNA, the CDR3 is TGTGCCAGTAGTAATCCCTACAGGGCCGCTAACTATGGCTACACCTTC.

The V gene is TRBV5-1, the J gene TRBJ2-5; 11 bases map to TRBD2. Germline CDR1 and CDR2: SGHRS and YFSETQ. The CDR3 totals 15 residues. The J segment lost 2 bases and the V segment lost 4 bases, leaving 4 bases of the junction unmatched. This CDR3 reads CASSDRLAGQETQYF. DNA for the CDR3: TGCGCCAGCAGCGACCGACTAGCGGGGCAAGAGACCCAGTACTTC. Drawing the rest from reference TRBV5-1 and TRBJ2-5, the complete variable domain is KAGVTQTPRYLIKTRGQQVTLSCSPISGHRSVSWYQQTPGQGLQFLFEYFSETQRNKGNFPGRFSGRQFSNSRSEMNVSTLELGDSALYLCASSDRLAGQETQYFGPGTRLLVL.

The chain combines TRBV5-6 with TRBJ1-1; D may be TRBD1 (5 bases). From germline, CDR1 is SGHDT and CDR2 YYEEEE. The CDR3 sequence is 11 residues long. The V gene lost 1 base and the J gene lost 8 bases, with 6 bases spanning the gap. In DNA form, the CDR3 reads TGTGCCAGCAGCTTGTACAGGGAAGCTTTCTTT. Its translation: CASSLYREAFF.

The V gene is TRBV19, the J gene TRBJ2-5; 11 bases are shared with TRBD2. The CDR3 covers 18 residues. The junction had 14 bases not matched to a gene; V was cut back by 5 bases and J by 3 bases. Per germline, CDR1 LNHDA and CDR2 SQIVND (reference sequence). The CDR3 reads CASSAHAIAGGPEETQYF. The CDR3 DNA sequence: TGTGCCAGTAGTGCACACGCCATAGCGGGAGGGCCAGAAGAGACCCAGTACTTC. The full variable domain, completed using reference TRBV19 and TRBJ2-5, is DGGITQSPKYLFRKEGQNVTLSCEQNLNHDAMYWYRQDPGQGLRLIYYSQIVNDFQKGDIAEGYSVSREKKESFPLTVTSAQKNPTAFYLCASSAHAIAGGPEETQYFGPGTRLLVL.

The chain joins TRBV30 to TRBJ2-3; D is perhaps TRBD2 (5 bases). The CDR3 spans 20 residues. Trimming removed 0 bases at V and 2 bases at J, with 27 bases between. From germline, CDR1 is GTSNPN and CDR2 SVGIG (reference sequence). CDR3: CAWSVELVLRETPNTDTQYF. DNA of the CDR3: TGTGCCTGGAGTGTGGAGTTGGTATTGAGGGAAACCCCGAACACAGATACGCAGTATTTT.

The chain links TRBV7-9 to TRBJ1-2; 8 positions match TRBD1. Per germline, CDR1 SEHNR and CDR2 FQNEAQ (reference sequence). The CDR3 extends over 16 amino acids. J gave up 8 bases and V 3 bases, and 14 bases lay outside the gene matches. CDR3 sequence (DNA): TGTGCCAGCAGCTTCCCGGGACAGGAAAAGACGGGAGGCTACACCTTC. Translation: CASSFPGQEKTGGYTF.

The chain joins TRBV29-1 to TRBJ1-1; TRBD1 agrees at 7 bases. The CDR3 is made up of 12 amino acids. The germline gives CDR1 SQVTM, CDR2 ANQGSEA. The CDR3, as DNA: TGCAGTGGGGGACAGACTAACACTGAAGCTTTCTTT. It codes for CSGGQTNTEAFF.

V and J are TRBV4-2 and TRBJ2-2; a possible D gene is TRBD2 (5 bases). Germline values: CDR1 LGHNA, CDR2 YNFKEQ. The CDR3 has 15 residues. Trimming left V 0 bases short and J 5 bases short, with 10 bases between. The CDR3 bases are TGTGCCAGCAGCCAAGACCTAGCCAGAACCGGGGAGCTGTTTTTT. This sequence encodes CASSQDLARTGELFF.

CDR3 protein: CATSDRGTGLYEQYF. The CDR3 region has the DNA TGTGCCACCAGTGATCGTGGGACAGGACTCTACGAGCAGTACTTC. The chain has TRBV24-1 and TRBJ2-7; 8 nucleotides line up with TRBD1. The V segment lost 3 bases and the J segment 3 bases; nucleotides outside the gene matches: 6. The germline CDR1 and CDR2 sequences are KGHDR and SFDVKD. This CDR3 has 15 amino acids.

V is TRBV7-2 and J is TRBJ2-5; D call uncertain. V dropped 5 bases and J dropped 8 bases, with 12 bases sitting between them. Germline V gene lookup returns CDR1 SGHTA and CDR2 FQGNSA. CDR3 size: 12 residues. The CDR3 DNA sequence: TGTGCCAGCAGCCCTCCCCTAGGAACCCAGTACTTC. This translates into CASSPPLGTQYF. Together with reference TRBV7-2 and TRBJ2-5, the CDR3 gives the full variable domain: GAGVSQSPSNKVTEKGKDVELRCDPISGHTALYWYRQSLGQGLEFLIYFQGNSAPDKSGLPSDRFSAERTGGSVSTLTIQRTQQEDSAVYLCASSPPLGTQYFGPGTRLLVL.

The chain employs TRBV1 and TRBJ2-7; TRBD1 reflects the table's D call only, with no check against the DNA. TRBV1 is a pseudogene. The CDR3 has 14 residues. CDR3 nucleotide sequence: TGCACCAGCAGCTCGAACAGGCCCTCCTACGAGCAGTACTTC. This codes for CTSSSNRPSYEQYF.